Listed below are T cell receptor beta chains from one sample, sequenced in a study of blood T cell repertoires in COVID-19. Libraries were prepared by immunoSEQ multiplex PCR; TCRdb keeps only in-frame clonotypes and omits some of them. The repertoire includes over 65,000 clones, roughly 81% of them detected once, and around 9.2% sits in the top ten. Specimen: peripheral blood. The receptors derive from a human donor in a cohort sampled during active COVID-19. Each CDR3 is given with its conserved first and last residue. Fields, in order: J gene, D gene, V gene, clone size, CDR3 protein, CDR3 DNA. D genes are given only for firm matches. Clone size is not always given. Where it is, it says once, few, many or a class for expanded clones.

J gene: TRBJ1-1
D gene: NA
V gene: TRBV19
clone size: NA
CDR3 protein: CASSLGPSGRAFF
CDR3 DNA: TGTGCCAGTAGTCTAGGACCTTCCGGCAGGGCTTTCTTT

J gene: TRBJ2-7
D gene: NA
V gene: TRBV28
clone size: once
CDR3 protein: CASSFRARVRPYEQYF
CDR3 DNA: NA

J gene: TRBJ2-3
D gene: TRBD1
V gene: TRBV2
clone size: NA
CDR3 protein: CASPPSRGRSDTQYF
CDR3 DNA: TGTGCCAGCCCCCCGTCCAGGGGGCGGTCAGATACGCAGTATTTT

J gene: TRBJ2-1
D gene: TRBD2
V gene: TRBV6-2/TRBV6-3
clone size: once
CDR3 protein: CASSYLHGLVGEQFF
CDR3 DNA: TGTGCCAGCAGTTACCTACATGGACTAGTAGGGGAGCAGTTCTTC

J gene: TRBJ2-3
D gene: NA
V gene: TRBV18
clone size: once
CDR3 protein: CASSPLADTQYF
CDR3 DNA: TGTGCCAGCTCACCACTAGCAGATACGCAGTATTTT

J gene: TRBJ2-2
D gene: TRBD1
V gene: TRBV6-6
clone size: many
CDR3 protein: CASSNPDRGPTGELFF
CDR3 DNA: TGTGCCAGCAGTAATCCTGACAGGGGACCCACCGGGGAGCTGTTTTTT

J gene: TRBJ2-1
D gene: TRBD2
V gene: TRBV5-5
clone size: few
CDR3 protein: CASTLAGGIYNEQFF
CDR3 DNA: TGTGCCAGCACCTTAGCGGGAGGGATCTACAATGAGCAGTTCTTC

J gene: TRBJ2-7
D gene: NA
V gene: TRBV6-5
clone size: NA
CDR3 protein: CASSYSPDSYEQYF
CDR3 DNA: TGTGCCAGCAGTTACTCGCCAGACTCCTACGAGCAGTACTTC

J gene: TRBJ2-1
D gene: TRBD2
V gene: TRBV7-2
clone size: NA
CDR3 protein: CASSSSLIAGGNNEQFF
CDR3 DNA: TGTGCCAGCAGCTCCTCTTTGATAGCGGGAGGGAACAATGAGCAGTTCTTC

J gene: TRBJ1-5
D gene: TRBD1
V gene: TRBV18
clone size: NA
CDR3 protein: CASSQTDRGSDQPQHF
CDR3 DNA: TGTGCCAGCTCACAAACCGACAGGGGAAGTGATCAGCCCCAGCATTTT

J gene: TRBJ1-2
D gene: NA
V gene: TRBV5-1
clone size: few
CDR3 protein: CASSPGHRDVAGYTF
CDR3 DNA: TGCGCCAGCAGTCCCGGTCACAGGGACGTGGCGGGCTACACCTTC

J gene: TRBJ2-3
D gene: TRBD2
V gene: TRBV7-3
clone size: NA
CDR3 protein: CASSLRPGGPGSTDTQYF
CDR3 DNA: TGTGCCAGCAGCTTACGGCCGGGAGGGCCGGGAAGCACAGATACGCAGTATTTT

J gene: TRBJ2-7
D gene: NA
V gene: TRBV5-1
clone size: once
CDR3 protein: CASNTWSGLTYEQYF
CDR3 DNA: TGCGCCAGCAATACCTGGTCAGGTCTTACCTACGAGCAGTACTTC

J gene: TRBJ2-3
D gene: TRBD2
V gene: TRBV6-5
clone size: NA
CDR3 protein: CASSYDSGRVGDTQYF
CDR3 DNA: TGTGCCAGCAGTTACGATAGCGGGAGGGTCGGGGATACGCAGTATTTT

J gene: TRBJ2-5
D gene: TRBD1
V gene: TRBV7-9
clone size: NA
CDR3 protein: CASSPGTVFLETQYF
CDR3 DNA: TGTGCCAGCAGCCCCGGGACAGTATTTTTAGAGACCCAGTACTTC

J gene: TRBJ2-1
D gene: NA
V gene: TRBV7-6
clone size: few
CDR3 protein: CASSLLPTEQFF
CDR3 DNA: TGTGCCAGCAGCCTACTGCCAACTGAGCAGTTCTTC

J gene: TRBJ2-3
D gene: NA
V gene: TRBV18
clone size: NA
CDR3 protein: CASSPGTGGDTQYF
CDR3 DNA: TGTGCCAGCTCCCCCGGGACCGGGGGAGATACGCAGTATTTT

J gene: TRBJ1-2
D gene: TRBD1
V gene: TRBV28
clone size: NA
CDR3 protein: CASSLPRQGSDGYTF
CDR3 DNA: TGTGCCAGCAGTTTACCCCGACAGGGTTCGGATGGCTACACCTTC

J gene: TRBJ2-1
D gene: NA
V gene: TRBV30
clone size: once
CDR3 protein: CAWSFGPGFSGRSYNEQFF
CDR3 DNA: TGTGCCTGGAGTTTTGGGCCCGGGTTCAGCGGACGCTCCTACAATGAGCAGTTCTTC

J gene: TRBJ2-7
D gene: NA
V gene: TRBV4-2
clone size: NA
CDR3 protein: CASSPGGYEQYF
CDR3 DNA: TGTGCCAGCAGCCCCGGCGGCTACGAGCAGTACTTC

J gene: TRBJ1-1
D gene: NA
V gene: TRBV10-3
clone size: NA
CDR3 protein: CAIKGTLIRGTEAFF
CDR3 DNA: TGTGCCATCAAGGGGACTCTCATCCGAGGGACTGAAGCTTTCTTT

J gene: TRBJ2-3
D gene: NA
V gene: TRBV7-8
clone size: NA
CDR3 protein: CASSKIGGGSRTDTQYF
CDR3 DNA: TGTGCCAGCAGCAAAATTGGGGGCGGGAGTCGGACAGATACGCAGTATTTT

J gene: TRBJ1-1
D gene: NA
V gene: TRBV27
clone size: once
CDR3 protein: CASSLIYSGSTEAFF
CDR3 DNA: TGTGCCAGCAGTTTAATATACAGCGGGAGCACTGAAGCTTTCTTT

J gene: TRBJ2-7
D gene: TRBD1
V gene: TRBV5-5
clone size: NA
CDR3 protein: CASSFWTGSSYEQYF
CDR3 DNA: TGTGCCAGCAGCTTCTGGACAGGGAGCTCCTACGAGCAGTACTTC

J gene: TRBJ2-1
D gene: TRBD2
V gene: TRBV6-5
clone size: NA
CDR3 protein: CASSYSPSGRYNEQFF
CDR3 DNA: TGTGCCAGCAGTTACTCGCCTAGCGGGCGGTACAATGAGCAGTTCTTC

J gene: TRBJ2-1
D gene: TRBD2
V gene: TRBV30
clone size: NA
CDR3 protein: CAWKLRGGMDNEQFF
CDR3 DNA: TGTGCCTGGAAACTCCGGGGGGGGATGGACAATGAGCAGTTCTTC

J gene: TRBJ1-1
D gene: TRBD1
V gene: TRBV3-1/TRBV3-2
clone size: NA
CDR3 protein: CASSQGGTGKGNTEAFF
CDR3 DNA: TGTGCCAGCAGCCAAGGCGGGACAGGGAAAGGAAACACTGAAGCTTTCTTT

J gene: TRBJ2-5
D gene: NA
V gene: TRBV7-9
clone size: NA
CDR3 protein: CALAPTFKYQETQYF
CDR3 DNA: TGTGCCCTGGCCCCAACGTTCAAGTACCAAGAGACCCAGTACTTC

J gene: TRBJ1-5
D gene: NA
V gene: TRBV27
clone size: few
CDR3 protein: CASSAGQNQPQHF
CDR3 DNA: TGTGCCAGCAGTGCGGGGCAAAATCAGCCCCAGCATTTT

J gene: TRBJ2-1
D gene: NA
V gene: TRBV9
clone size: NA
CDR3 protein: CASSVERSSYNEQFF
CDR3 DNA: TGTGCCAGCAGCGTAGAGAGGAGCTCCTACAATGAGCAGTTCTTC

J gene: TRBJ1-4
D gene: NA
V gene: TRBV14
clone size: NA
CDR3 protein: CASSQGWAGSYNEKLFF
CDR3 DNA: TGTGCCAGCAGCCAAGGCTGGGCGGGGAGCTATAATGAAAAACTGTTTTTT

J gene: TRBJ2-7
D gene: NA
V gene: TRBV27
clone size: NA
CDR3 protein: CASSLDSTYEQYF
CDR3 DNA: TGTGCCAGCAGTTTAGACAGTACCTACGAGCAGTACTTC

J gene: TRBJ2-1
D gene: TRBD2
V gene: TRBV11-1
clone size: once
CDR3 protein: CASSLGGREFF
CDR3 DNA: TGTGCCAGCAGCTTAGGCGGGAGGGAGTTCTTC

J gene: TRBJ1-5
D gene: NA
V gene: TRBV28
clone size: NA
CDR3 protein: CASSLGPGSNQPQHF
CDR3 DNA: TGTGCCAGCAGTTTGGGCCCGGGGAGCAATCAGCCCCAGCATTTT

J gene: TRBJ1-1
D gene: NA
V gene: TRBV3-1/TRBV3-2
clone size: NA
CDR3 protein: CASSQQAGTFTEAFF
CDR3 DNA: TGTGCCAGCAGCCAACAGGCGGGCACCTTCACTGAAGCTTTCTTT

J gene: TRBJ2-7
D gene: NA
V gene: TRBV5-1
clone size: NA
CDR3 protein: CASSSDSDEQYF
CDR3 DNA: TGCGCCAGCAGCTCCGACAGCGACGAGCAGTACTTC

J gene: TRBJ2-5
D gene: NA
V gene: TRBV7-6
clone size: NA
CDR3 protein: CASSAPGIGETQYF
CDR3 DNA: TGTGCCAGCAGCGCCCCCGGGATTGGGGAGACCCAGTACTTC

J gene: TRBJ1-2
D gene: TRBD1
V gene: TRBV28
clone size: once
CDR3 protein: CASSLFEGAIGYTF
CDR3 DNA: TGTGCCAGCAGTTTATTTGAGGGGGCGATCGGCTACACCTTC

J gene: TRBJ2-1
D gene: NA
V gene: TRBV30
clone size: once
CDR3 protein: CAWSVPLSLREGQFF
CDR3 DNA: TGTGCCTGGAGTGTACCCCTCTCCCTGCGGGAAGGTCAGTTCTTC

J gene: TRBJ1-3
D gene: NA
V gene: TRBV30
clone size: NA
CDR3 protein: CAWSVAGVSGNTIYF
CDR3 DNA: TGTGCCTGGAGTGTAGCGGGAGTATCTGGAAACACCATATATTTT

J gene: TRBJ2-5
D gene: NA
V gene: TRBV7-9
clone size: NA
CDR3 protein: CASSFDVVTQYF
CDR3 DNA: TGTGCCAGCAGCTTCGATGTAGTGACCCAGTACTTC

J gene: TRBJ1-1
D gene: NA
V gene: TRBV7-2
clone size: NA
CDR3 protein: CASSLVAGDTEAFF
CDR3 DNA: TGTGCCAGCAGCTTAGTCGCAGGGGACACTGAAGCTTTCTTT